The text below deals with one T cell receptor beta chain. Antigen unknown. The data derive from a study of CD8 T cells in Susac syndrome. CD8+ and CD4+ blood T cells underwent TCR beta sequencing. It was treatment-naive patients with stable or active relapsing-remitting disease who made up the multiple sclerosis controls. Study-wide results and limits: It was acknowledged by the study that relatively few individuals were included in its TCR sequencing and HLA analysis.

This CDR3 region has 16 residues. V was trimmed by 1 base and J by 0 bases, leaving 9 bases between them. Germline CDR1 reads MGHRA; CDR2 reads YSYEKL. A quantity of about 0.5 to 1 ug RNA underwent reverse transcription using random hexamers. The TCR beta CDR3 was amplified by immunoSEQ multiplex PCR across 54 Vbeta, 13 Jbeta. TCRdb fed the immunoSEQ multiplex PCR reads into MiXCR, producing one record per CDR3 protein. The sample has under 550,000 distinct CDR3 sequences; around 85% are singletons. The clonotype originates from a human donor with multiple sclerosis. The rearrangement joins TRBV4-1 to TRBJ2-2, with D uncertain. The sample comprised CD8+ T cells from PBMCs. The CDR3 protein is CASSQVADANTGELFF. The CDR3 DNA reads as TGCGCCAGCAGCCAAGTGGCAGACGCGAACACCGGGGAGCTGTTTTTT.